This T cell receptor beta chain comes out of a study of blood T cell repertoires in COVID-19. Study context: Some COVID-19 samples were acute and others convalescent; all came from the United States, Italy and Spain. T cells, B-cell-depleted T cells, or PBMCs provided the cDNA or gDNA that served as material.

The CDR3 runs 15 residues. Germline CDR1 MNHEY, CDR2 SVGAGI. V gave up 2 bases and J gave up 2 bases, with 13 bases separating them. Per the authors' pipeline: Nucleated cell counts were estimated from reference gene primer amplification. Sequenced by immunoSEQ multiplex PCR; TCRdb stores in-frame clones only, minus some. That table furnishes V, J and clone size, whereas the DNA furnished D and trimming. This table has approximately 160,000 clones, 90% appearing once. The sample was peripheral blood. V and J are TRBV6-5 and TRBJ2-7, with TRBD2 as a possible D gene (5 bases). The receptor comes from a man between 60 and 75 years old with active or convalescent COVID-19. The CDR3 DNA is TGTGCCAGCAGTTACGAGGGATCGACCACCTACGAGCAGTACTTC. Protein: CASSYEGSTTYEQYF.